This TCR beta chain was recorded in a study of CD8 T cells in Susac syndrome (dated by TCRdb to between 2019 and 2020). For context, the study as a whole: Whether CD8+ T cell activation and differentiation in Susac syndrome was antigen driven was tested using repertoire sequencing.

RNA was extracted using the RNeasy kit, and roughly 0.45 to 1 ug of the RNA was reverse transcribed with random hexamers. TCR beta CDR3 regions were amplified with the immunoSEQ multiplex PCR assay covering 54 Vbeta and 13 Jbeta segments. To correct PCR amplification bias, a synthetic template baseline was used for both primer optimization and computational correction. On the authors' methods: Reads were annotated to V, D and J genes per IMGT and analyzed with immunoSEQ Analyzer, keeping only productive sequences. Clonality was computed as one minus Shannon entropy normalized by log2 of the number of productive unique sequences. For each patient and control, public and private clones were evaluated within the 100 most prevalent clones. Clones were defined as Susac-specific when absent from the healthy and MS cohorts, from 1052 published viral clones and from other ImmuneACCESS disease sequences. TCRdb reanalyzed the raw reads on its own, using fastp at Q25 for trimming and MiXCR for clone calling, and kept in-frame beta chains. Rows merge per CDR3 protein into single entries with the most common DNA and genes. The V and J calls here are based on TCRdb, not the publication. In all, the sample holds around 130,000 distinct CDR3 sequences, and 94% of those were seen once. The ten largest make up 0.095% to 0.1% of the sample.

A note on this clonotype: What antigen it recognizes has not been identified. Base qualities are not provided; no much larger clone lies one nucleotide away.

Overall results and qualifications from the work: The study acknowledged that relatively few individuals were included in the TCR sequencing and HLA analysis.

CDR1 and CDR2 are read off the germline V gene as LGHNA and YNFKEQ. The CDR3 measures 14 amino acids from cysteine to phenylalanine. Solely the CDR3 DNA is kept, with 42 bases framed from the first base. V and J lose 1 base and 2 bases, and a span of 9 bases separates them. High-throughput TCR beta sequencing profiled peripheral blood CD8+ and CD4+ T cells from healthy donors, Susac syndrome patients and multiple sclerosis patients. Healthy donors were age- and sex-matched controls. Bulk CD8+ and CD4+ T cells were purified by magnetic negative isolation, while CD8+ TEMRA cells were enriched using FACS. Blood was collected in EDTA tubes and processed within 24 hours, with PBMCs isolated through density gradient centrifugation. PBMCs intended for TCR sequencing were cryopreserved in liquid nitrogen and were subsequently thawed in a 37 degrees C water bath. The sorted or isolated CD4+, CD8+ and CD8+ TEMRA cells reached a purity of at least 90%.

The rearrangement joined TRBV4-2 to TRBJ2-7, with a weak D call of TRBD1 (5 bases match). The sample was CD4+ T cells from PBMCs. The source is a human donor in good health. The DNA is as follows: TGTGCCAGCAGCCAAGCCCAGGGCCCCTACGAGCAGTACTTC. Protein translation: CASSQAQGPYEQYF.